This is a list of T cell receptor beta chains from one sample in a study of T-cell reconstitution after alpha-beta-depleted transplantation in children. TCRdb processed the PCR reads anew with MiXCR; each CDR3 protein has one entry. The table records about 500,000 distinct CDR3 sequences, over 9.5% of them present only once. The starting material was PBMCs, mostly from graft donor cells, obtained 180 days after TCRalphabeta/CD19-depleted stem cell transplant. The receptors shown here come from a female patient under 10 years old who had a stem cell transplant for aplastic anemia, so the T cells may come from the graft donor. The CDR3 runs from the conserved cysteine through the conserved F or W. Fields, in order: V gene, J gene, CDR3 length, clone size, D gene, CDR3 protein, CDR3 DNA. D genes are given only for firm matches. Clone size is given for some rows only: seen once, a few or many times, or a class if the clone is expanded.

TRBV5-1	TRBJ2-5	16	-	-	CASSGVGSGFQETQYF	TGCGCCAGCAGCGGGGTGGGCAGCGGTTTCCAAGAGACCCAGTACTTC
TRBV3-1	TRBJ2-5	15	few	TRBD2	CASSRTSGTGETQYF	TGTGCCAGCAGTCGGACTAGCGGGACGGGGGAGACCCAGTACTTC
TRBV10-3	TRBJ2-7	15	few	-	CAISESTRSTYEQYF	TGTGCCATCAGTGAGTCGACCCGGTCCACCTACGAGCAGTACTTC
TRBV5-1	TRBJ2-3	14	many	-	CASSLAQAGDTQYF	TGCGCCAGCAGCTTGGCCCAAGCGGGAGATACGCAGTATTTT
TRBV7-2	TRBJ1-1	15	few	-	CASSLAPRGNTEAFF	TGTGCCAGCAGCTTAGCTCCCAGGGGAAACACTGAAGCTTTCTTT
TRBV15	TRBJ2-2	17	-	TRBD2	CATSRDKAGAYTGELFF	TGTGCCACCAGCAGAGATAAAGCGGGAGCGTACACCGGGGAGCTGTTTTTT
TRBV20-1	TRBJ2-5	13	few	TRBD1	CSATRQGQETQYF	TGCAGTGCTACTAGACAGGGTCAAGAGACCCAGTACTTC
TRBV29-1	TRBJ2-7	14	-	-	CSVGTLGRSYEQYF	TGCAGCGTTGGGACCCTGGGCCGATCCTACGAGCAGTACTTC
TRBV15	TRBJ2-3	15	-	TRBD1	CATSTRTGGIDTQYF	TGTGCCACCAGCACACGGACAGGGGGGATAGATACGCAGTATTTT
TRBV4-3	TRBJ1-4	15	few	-	CASSLHSTTNEKLFF	TGCGCCAGCAGCCTCCACAGTACCACTAATGAAAAACTGTTTTTT
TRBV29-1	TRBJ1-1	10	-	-	CSVWDLEAFF	TGCAGCGTTTGGGACTTAGAAGCTTTCTTT
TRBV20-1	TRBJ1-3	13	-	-	CSAPQGAGNTIYF	TGCAGTGCTCCCCAGGGAGCCGGAAACACCATATATTTT
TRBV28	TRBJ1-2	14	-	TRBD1	CASSRDRGHYGYTF	TGTGCCAGCAGTCGGGACAGGGGGCACTATGGCTACACCTTC
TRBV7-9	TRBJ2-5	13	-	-	CASRSGLQETQYF	TGTGCCAGCAGGTCCGGCCTCCAAGAGACCCAGTACTTC
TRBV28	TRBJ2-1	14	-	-	CASSSRTVANEQFF	TGTGCCAGCAGTTCGAGGACAGTAGCCAATGAGCAGTTCTTC
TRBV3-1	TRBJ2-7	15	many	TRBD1	CASSQSVTGGREQYF	TGTGCCAGCAGCCAAAGCGTGACAGGGGGCCGGGAGCAGTACTTC
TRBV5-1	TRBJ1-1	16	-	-	CASSLSGGTVNTEAFF	TGCGCCAGCAGCTTGAGTGGGGGCACAGTGAACACTGAAGCTTTCTTT
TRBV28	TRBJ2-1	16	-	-	CASSPSWGSDYNEQFF	TGTGCCAGCAGTCCAAGCTGGGGGAGTGACTACAATGAGCAGTTCTTC
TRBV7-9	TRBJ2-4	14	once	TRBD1	CASSPRDSQTIQYF	TGTGCCAGCAGCCCCAGGGACAGTCAGACGATTCAGTACTTC
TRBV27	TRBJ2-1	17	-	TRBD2	CASSSRTSASSYNEQFF	TGTGCCAGCAGTTCCCGGACTAGCGCGAGCTCCTACAATGAGCAGTTCTTC
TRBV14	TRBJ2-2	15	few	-	CASSQELLNTGELFF	TGTGCCAGCAGCCAAGAATTACTAAACACCGGGGAGCTGTTTTTT
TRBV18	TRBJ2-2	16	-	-	CASSRQAYSSTGELFF	TGTGCCAGCTCAAGACAGGCCTACAGCTCCACCGGGGAGCTGTTTTTT
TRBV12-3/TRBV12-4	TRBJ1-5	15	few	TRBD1	CASSHRTGPNQPQHF	TGTGCCAGCAGCCATAGGACAGGGCCGAATCAGCCCCAGCATTTT
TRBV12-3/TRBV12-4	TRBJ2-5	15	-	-	CASSLTRGVKETQYF	TGTGCCAGCAGCCTAACGAGGGGTGTTAAAGAGACCCAGTACTTC
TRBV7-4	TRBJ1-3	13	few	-	CASSLQSGNTIYF	TGTGCCAGCAGCTTACAATCAGGAAACACCATATATTTT
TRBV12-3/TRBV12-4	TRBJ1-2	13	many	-	CASSFGQIYGYTF	TGTGCCAGCAGCTTCGGGCAGATCTATGGCTACACCTTC
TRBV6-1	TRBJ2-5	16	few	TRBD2	CASSPTWTSGQETQYF	TGTGCCAGCAGCCCGACCTGGACTAGCGGTCAAGAGACCCAGTACTTC
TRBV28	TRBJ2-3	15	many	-	CASMKASIPGDTQYF	TGTGCCAGCATGAAGGCTTCCATCCCCGGAGATACGCAGTATTTT
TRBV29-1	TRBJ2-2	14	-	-	CSARGHPNTGELFF	TGCAGCGCCAGGGGACACCCGAACACCGGGGAGCTGTTTTTT
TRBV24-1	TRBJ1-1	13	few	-	CATTQGLGTEAFF	TGTGCCACCACGCAGGGGTTGGGCACTGAAGCTTTCTTT
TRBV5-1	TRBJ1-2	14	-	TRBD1	CASSFSQGAHGYTF	TGCGCCAGCAGCTTCTCACAGGGGGCTCATGGCTACACCTTC
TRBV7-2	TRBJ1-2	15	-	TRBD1	CASSLWTGGNYGYTF	TGTGCCAGCAGCTTATGGACAGGGGGCAACTATGGCTACACCTTC
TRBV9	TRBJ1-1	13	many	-	CASSVDRDTEAFF	TGTGCCAGCAGCGTAGACAGGGACACTGAAGCTTTCTTT
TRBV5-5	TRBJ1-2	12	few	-	CASSLGDHGYTF	TGTGCCAGCAGCCTAGGGGATCATGGCTACACCTTC
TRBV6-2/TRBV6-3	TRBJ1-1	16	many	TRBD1	CASSNYRGHLNTEAFF	TGTGCCAGCAGTAACTACAGGGGGCACCTGAACACTGAAGCTTTCTTT
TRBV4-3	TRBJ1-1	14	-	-	CASSQVPRGTEAFF	TGCGCCAGCAGCCAAGTCCCCCGGGGCACTGAAGCTTTCTTT
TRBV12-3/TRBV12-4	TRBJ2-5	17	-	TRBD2	CASSLGLAGGIGKTQYF	TGTGCCAGCAGTTTAGGACTAGCGGGGGGGATAGGAAAGACCCAGTACTTC